A single T cell receptor beta chain is shown here with its context. Its specificity is not known. TCRdb keeps only in-frame clones here, not all; method: immunoSEQ multiplex PCR. Seen here are 85,000 to 95,000 clones, around 93% observed once, and the top ten hold roughly 2%. This sample was included in a study of graft-versus-host responses after intestinal transplantation. About the research overall: Recipients across the board were started on anti-thymocyte globulin induction, then kept on tacrolimus and steroids for approximately three years. Points from the study as a whole: Allografts carried high graft-versus-host to host-versus-graft clonal ratios in patients having graft-donor T cell macrochimerism. GvH clones were found in recipient marrow; some appeared first in ileum or blood.

Germline V gene data show CDR1 as MGHRA and CDR2 as YSYEKL. The ends were cut back, 0 bases at V and 7 bases at J, with 6 bases in the middle. This CDR3 region has 12 residues. V is TRBV4-1 and J is TRBJ2-5; TRBD1 is a possible D gene (6 bases). The source was unstimulated CD8+ T cells sorted from spleen or lymph node cells, collected before intestinal transplant. This TCR came from a human donor who received an intestinal transplant. The CDR3 DNA follows: TGCGCCAGCAGCCAAGAAGGGGGGACCCAGTACTTC. Encoded protein: CASSQEGGTQYF.